This TCR beta chain was profiled in a study of T-cell memory formation after mild COVID-19 (dated by TCRdb to about 2021). For the wider study: TCR sequence clusters from the two donors were found to be largely donor specific. Longitudinal TCRalpha and TCRbeta repertoire sequencing tracked T-cell clones expanding and contracting after mild COVID-19 in a couple of donors. Two young, previously healthy adult volunteers, one female and one male, were included in the cohort.

PBMCs were isolated by Ficoll-Paque density gradient centrifugation. The table lists this clonotype with a few counts. Its antigen remains unidentified. No base-level quality is on record; no much larger clone is a single base apart. Study-wide conclusions, independent of this receptor: Contracting CD4+ clones turned up mainly in the CM and EM memory subsets, whereas EMRA was where CD8+ clones were enriched. Some responding clones were detected in pre-infection memory, suggesting pre-existing cross-reactive memory T cells joined the SARS-CoV-2 response. The study included only a couple of mild cases, and larger cohorts that include severe cases with pre-infection samples were judged to be necessary. SARS-CoV-2 specificity of the second-wave clones peaking on day 37 was not confirmed. From day 15 to 85, contracting clones showed balanced CD4/CD8 phenotypes, whereas a second wave of clones that expanded from day 15 to 37 leaned towards CD4+.

The data were produced on an Illumina NovaSeq 6000. cDNA libraries for TCRalpha and TCRbeta were prepared by 5'RACE using constant-segment primers, with sample barcodes and unique molecular identifiers added. RNA was extracted from every sample with Trizol reagent. The libraries were amplified in two PCR steps, and the second step added a second sample barcode and Illumina TruSeq adapters. Sequencing of the libraries was done on an Illumina NovaSeq, producing 2 x 150 bp paired-end reads. For the original study's pipeline: The reads were demultiplexed and collapsed into UMI-guided consensus sequences using migec v1.2.7. With mixcr v2.1.11, UMI consensuses were aligned to TRA and TRB V and J templates and assembled into clonotypes. A clonotype was counted as expanded or contracted only if both edgeR and NoisET called the change significant, with noise models trained on biological replicates. For edgeR calls, the thresholds were a false discovery rate-adjusted p below 0.01 and a log2 fold-change of 1. As an exploratory analysis of dynamics, max-normalized trajectories of the 1000 most abundant clonotypes were examined with PCA combined with hierarchical clustering. The CD4 or CD8 phenotype of responding clones was assigned using the separately sequenced CD4+ and CD8+ repertoires. TCRdb itself trimmed the public reads at Q25 with fastp, ran MiXCR and retained productive beta chains. Each CDR3 protein gets just one entry, which takes the most common genes and DNA from the rows behind it. The V and J calls come from TCRdb's annotation, not from the publication. The sample contains about 110,000 distinct CDR3 sequences, over 10% of them found a single time. Under 30% of the sample is held by the ten biggest clonotypes.

V lost 4 bases and J lost 7 bases; the stretch between them is 12 bases long. Counted from cysteine to phenylalanine, this CDR3 has 14 amino acids. Just the 42-base CDR3 DNA is kept, in frame starting at base 1. CDR1 and CDR2 were assigned from the germline V gene as SGDLS and YYNGEE. Recombination connected TRBV9 to TRBJ1-6, with no confidently assigned D gene. The TCR was taken from an adult woman who had mild COVID-19 (a few samples of this study predate the infection). The sample titles of this study are shuffled in the database, so cell type and time point are left out; the donor was told from shared clones. Sample: PBMCs or a T cell subset sorted from them (not recorded which). The CDR3 in this case is CASSFPGPNSPLHF. The DNA sequence follows: TGTGCCAGCAGCTTCCCGGGTCCGAATTCACCCCTCCACTTT. With the portions outside the CDR3 filled from the reference TRBV9 and TRBJ1-6 genes, the complete variable region becomes DSGVTQTPKHLITATGQRVTLRCSPRSGDLSVYWYQQSLDQGLQFLIQYYNGEERAKGNILERFSAQQFPDLHSELNLSSLELGDSALYFCASSFPGPNSPLHFGNGTRLTVT.